Below, 29 T cell receptor beta chains from the same sample are listed, as sequenced in a study of T cell repertoires in cytomegalovirus infection. These receptors' antigens are unknown. TCRdb re-called the reads through MiXCR, storing one row per CDR3 protein. Seen here are about 570,000 distinct CDR3 sequences, roughly 42% observed once, and the top ten hold 48%. Sample: cultured PBMCs, taken from culture after CMV antigen stimulation. All receptors come from a human donor in good health (CMV status not recorded). Some clones in this sample may be carry-over from other donors' samples.

This clonotype has a handful of counts. The chain is built from TRBV7-8 and TRBJ2-3; possible D gene TRBD2, 5 bases. Trimming cost V 5 bases and J 1 base, with 19 bases left between them. The CDR3 is 17 amino acids. Germline V gene sequence: CDR1 SGHVS, CDR2 FQNEAQ. The CDR3 coding sequence is TGTGCCAGCAGCCTGGCACGAACAGCGGAGGGCACAGATACGCAGTATTTT. Translating it yields CASSLARTAEGTDTQYF.

The chain is built from TRBV20-1 and TRBJ2-1; TRBD1 aligns across 8 bases. V shed 5 bases and J 5 bases; nucleotides not matched to a gene: 8. Germline CDR1 reads DFQATT; CDR2 reads SNEGSKA (reference sequence). The CDR3 length is 14 residues. CDR3: CSAWTGYLDNEQFF. CDR3 nucleotides: TGCAGTGCTTGGACAGGGTATTTAGACAATGAGCAGTTCTTC.

The V call is TRBV19, the J call TRBJ2-5; 8 bases are shared with TRBD1. The CDR3 totals 15 residues. Looked up from germline, CDR1 is LNHDA and CDR2 is SQIVND (reference sequence). V shed 4 bases, J shed 2 bases, and the junction held 6 bases outside the gene matches. The CDR3 DNA follows: TGTGCCAGTAGTACCGGACAGGGCCAACAAGAGACCCAGTACTTC. As protein: CASSTGQGQQETQYF.

The gene calls are TRBV19 and TRBJ1-2; D ambiguous. The CDR3 has 15 residues. Germline CDR1 reads LNHDA; CDR2 reads SQIVND (reference sequence). V dropped 5 bases and J dropped 3 bases, with 16 bases sitting between them. The CDR3 DNA sequence: TGTGCCAGTAGTCTTCCAATGGCCAGCTACTATGGCTACACCTTC. It is translated as CASSLPMASYYGYTF.

The gene calls are TRBV12-3 or TRBV12-4 and TRBJ1-4; D perhaps matches TRBD1 (5 bases). CDR3 length: 15 residues. V lost 3 bases and J 3 bases, leaving 11 bases between the germline ends. The CDR3 DNA follows: TGTGCCAGCAGTTTGTTGGGGCATGCTAATGAAAAACTGTTTTTT. Translation: CASSLLGHANEKLFF.

The CDR3 nucleotides read TGTGCCAGCAGCTTAGCCGGGACAGGGGTATTTGGCTACACCTTC. The encoded protein is CASSLAGTGVFGYTF. V usage is TRBV7-9 and J usage is TRBJ1-2, with 10 bases lining up with TRBD1. CDR1 is SEHNR and CDR2 is FQNEAQ in the germline V gene (reference sequence). V shed 0 bases and J 7 bases; nucleotides not matched to a gene: 5. The CDR3 is 15 residues long. The full variable domain, rest sourced from reference TRBV7-9 and TRBJ1-2, is DTGVSQNPRHKITKRGQNVTFRCDPISEHNRLYWYRQTLGQGPEFLTYFQNEAQLEKSRLLSDRFSAERPKGSFSTLEIQRTEQGDSAMYLCASSLAGTGVFGYTFGSGTRLTVV.

This chain uses TRBV18 with TRBJ1-5, with D unclear. Germline loops: CDR1 KGHSH, CDR2 LQKENI. The CDR3 extends over 14 amino acids. Trimming shortened V by 2 bases and J by 7 bases, and 12 bases separated the two germline ends. As DNA, the CDR3 is TGTGCCAGCTCACCAGGACTGGAGAGGCAGCCCCAGCATTTT. The encoded protein is CASSPGLERQPQHF.

V usage is TRBV5-1 and J usage is TRBJ2-3; no reliable D call. This CDR3 comprises 13 residues. The germline CDR1 and CDR2 sequences are SGHRS and YFSETQ. Between the trimmed V and J ends, which lost 5 bases and 2 bases, there was a span of 9 bases. The CDR3 sequence is CASRVAATDTQYF. DNA of the CDR3: TGCGCCAGCAGAGTCGCGGCCACAGATACGCAGTATTTT.

Remarks on this clonotype: Being one base from a much bigger clone, this may be a read error. The genes are TRBV7-2 and TRBJ1-3, with D possibly matching TRBD1 (6 bases). The CDR3 is made up of 16 amino acids. Germline V gives CDR1 SGHTA, CDR2 FQGNSA. The CDR3 DNA reads as TGTGCCAACAGCTTAGGGATGGGGGGCTCAGGGGACACCATATATTTT. Residues: CANSLGMGGSGDTIYF.

This clonotype turned up a few times. The gene calls are TRBV7-2 and TRBJ2-6; D not certain. V lost 5 bases to trimming and J lost 4 bases, with 15 bases between them. CDR3 length equals 16 residues. The germline CDR1 and CDR2 sequences are SGHTA and FQGNSA. This chain's CDR3 is CASSLFLGPGANVLTF. For the CDR3, the DNA is TGTGCCAGCAGCCTATTCCTGGGCCCGGGGGCCAACGTCCTGACTTTC.

This clonotype was seen once. J is TRBJ2-5 and V is TRBV4-1; 8 bases are shared with TRBD2. This CDR3 has 16 amino acids. Germline lookup yields CDR1 MGHRA and CDR2 YSYEKL. The ends lost 4 bases at V and 5 bases at J; junction bases unmatched: 12. The CDR3 spells CASSLGGGGEGETQYF. DNA for the CDR3: TGCGCCAGCAGCCTCGGGGGGGGGGGCGAGGGCGAGACCCAGTACTTC.

This clonotype was seen a handful of times. The rearrangement links TRBV4-1 to TRBJ2-1, with TRBD2 matching over 13 bases. The V segment lost 2 bases and the J segment 0 bases; nucleotides outside the gene matches: 16. Looked up from germline, CDR1 is MGHRA and CDR2 is YSYEKL. The CDR3 is 22 amino acids. Here the CDR3 DNA reads TGCGCCAGCAGCCAAACTTATCGGACTAGCGGGAGTAGGCAGAGCTCCTACAATGAGCAGTTCTTC. Its translation: CASSQTYRTSGSRQSSYNEQFF.

This clonotype was counted at least ten times. The V call is TRBV7-9, the J call TRBJ2-3; D is unresolved. The germline V gene encodes CDR1 SEHNR and CDR2 FQNEAQ (reference sequence). This CDR3 comprises 16 residues. V lost 3 bases and J 1 base, leaving 14 bases between the germline ends. CDR3 sequence reads: CASSFGVWTRTDTQYF. CDR3 DNA sequence: TGTGCCAGCAGCTTCGGCGTGTGGACCCGCACAGATACGCAGTATTTT.

V usage is TRBV19 and J usage is TRBJ1-1, with a tentative D call TRBD1 (5 bases). The CDR3 totals 17 residues. Germline V CDR1 and CDR2: LNHDA, SQIVND (reference sequence). Trimming removed 5 bases at V and 0 bases at J, with 19 bases between. CDR3 sequence: CASSPGRRRIMNTEAFF. The CDR3 DNA sequence: TGTGCCAGTAGTCCAGGGAGACGGAGGATCATGAACACTGAAGCTTTCTTT.

The rearrangement joins TRBV6-8 to TRBJ1-5; 7 bases are shared with TRBD1. The CDR3 contains 16 residues. CDR1 MNHGY and CDR2 SAAAGT come from the germline V gene. With 6 bases clipped from V and 0 bases from J, the junction kept 8 bases outside the gene matches. The CDR3 nucleotides read TGTGCCAGCAGCCCCACAGGGGCCCATAGCAATCAGCCCCAGCATTTT. This gives the protein CASSPTGAHSNQPQHF.

This clonotype occurred a few times. The chain combines TRBV7-9 with TRBJ1-1; D not certain. The CDR3 spans 13 residues. The ends were cut back, 4 bases at V and 1 base at J, with 7 bases in the middle. The germline gives CDR1 SEHNR, CDR2 FQNEAQ (reference sequence). The CDR3 DNA sequence: TGTGCCAGCAGCTATATAGGGAACACTGAAGCTTTCTTT. Its protein is CASSYIGNTEAFF.

The chain links TRBV25-1 to TRBJ1-2, with D perhaps matching TRBD1 (6 bases). V was shortened by 0 bases and J by 7 bases, with 21 bases between the two germline ends. CDR1 is MGHDK, CDR2 SYGVNS, per germline. The CDR3 spans 17 residues. CDR3 region: CASSEYPLGGVQGGYTF. As DNA, the CDR3 is TGTGCCAGCAGTGAATATCCCCTGGGCGGGGTACAGGGTGGCTACACCTTC.

The J gene is TRBJ2-1, the V gene TRBV29-1; 8 bases are a match to TRBD2. Germline trimming cut 3 bases from V and 0 bases from J; bases unmatched to any gene: 7. Looked up from germline, CDR1 is SQVTM and CDR2 is ANQGSEA. CDR3 length: 16 residues. The CDR3 here is CSVEGREGFSYNEQFF. In DNA form, the CDR3 reads TGCAGCGTTGAGGGCCGGGAGGGTTTCTCCTACAATGAGCAGTTCTTC.

This clonotype was picked up a small number of times. This chain joins TRBV6-1 and TRBJ1-6, with D unclear. V was trimmed by 4 bases and J by 0 bases, leaving 10 bases between them. Germline CDR1 reads MNHNS; CDR2 reads SASEGT. The CDR3 totals 16 residues. DNA of the CDR3: TGTGCCAGCAGTGTAAACTCCCGCTCCTATAATTCACCCCTCCACTTT. It encodes CASSVNSRSYNSPLHF.

The chain joins TRBV6-1 to TRBJ1-2; D is ambiguous. Germline CDR1 MNHNS, CDR2 SASEGT. The CDR3 totals 13 residues. V dropped 7 bases and J dropped 0 bases, with 9 bases sitting between them. CDR3 nucleotide sequence: TGTGCCAGCACCGGCGGTGCTAACTATGGCTACACCTTC. Its protein is CASTGGANYGYTF.

This clonotype was counted between two and nine times. This chain links TRBV7-2 with TRBJ2-5; D is ambiguous. The germline V gene has CDR1 SGHTA and CDR2 FQGNSA. The V end lost 7 bases, the J end lost 3 bases, and 18 bases lay between the germline ends. The CDR3 loop spans 15 amino acids. CDR3 amino acids: CASTPLYTAKETQYF. The CDR3, as DNA: TGTGCCAGCACCCCCCTTTATACCGCCAAAGAGACCCAGTACTTC.

The chain is built from TRBV28 and TRBJ2-1, with D possibly being TRBD1 or TRBD2 (5 bases each). The CDR3 consists of 17 residues. Looked up from germline, CDR1 is MDHEN and CDR2 is SYDVKM. V was shortened by 4 bases and J by 2 bases, with 18 bases between the two germline ends. The CDR3 coding sequence is TGTGCCAGCAGTTCCCCGCTCGAGGGGCTCACCTACAATGAGCAGTTCTTC. It is translated as CASSSPLEGLTYNEQFF.

This clonotype showed up many times. The chain employs TRBV7-8 and TRBJ1-6; D call uncertain. CDR1 SGHVS and CDR2 FQNEAQ come from the germline V gene. Trimming took 2 bases from V and 8 from J, leaving 7 bases between them. The CDR3 extends over 13 amino acids. CDR3 coding DNA: TGTGCCAGCAGCTTAAGTTATGATTCACCCCTCCACTTT. It codes for CASSLSYDSPLHF. The whole variable domain, remainder taken from reference TRBV7-8 and TRBJ1-6, is GAGVSQSPRYKVAKRGQDVALRCDPISGHVSLFWYQQALGQGPEFLTYFQNEAQLDKSGLPSDRFFAERPEGSVSTLKIQRTQQEDSAVYLCASSLSYDSPLHFGNGTRLTVT.

This clonotype was observed a few times. V gene TRBV6-2 or TRBV6-3 combines with J gene TRBJ2-1; TRBD1 matches at 8 bases. This CDR3 has 14 residues. CDR1 and CDR2 (germline): MNHEY, SVGEGT. With V trimmed by 11 bases and J by 6 bases, 12 bases remained unmatched. The CDR3 nucleotides read TGTGCCGCCACAGACAGGGGAGAGCGCAATGAGCAGTTCTTC. As protein: CAATDRGERNEQFF.

This sequence joins TRBV7-2 and TRBJ2-7; TRBD2 matches at 15 bases. Germline trimming cut 1 base from V and 3 bases from J; bases unmatched to any gene: 10. Per germline, CDR1 SGHTA and CDR2 FQGNSA. This CDR3 is 19 amino acids long. Here the CDR3 reads CASSLGSGLAGGPGYEQYF. The CDR3 DNA reads as TGTGCCAGCAGCTTAGGTAGCGGACTAGCGGGAGGGCCCGGCTACGAGCAGTACTTC.

This chain joins TRBV12-3 or TRBV12-4 and TRBJ2-5; D ambiguous. The CDR3 extends over 16 amino acids. V lost 6 bases and J 0 bases, leaving 17 bases between the germline ends. The CDR3 loop reads CASSSQSARYQETQYF. CDR3 DNA: TGTGCCAGCAGCAGCCAAAGCGCTCGGTACCAAGAGACCCAGTACTTC.

The chain is built from TRBV28 and TRBJ1-4; D not resolved. The CDR3 contains 14 residues. The germline V and J ends were trimmed by 2 bases and 7 bases, with 11 bases remaining between them. Germline loops: CDR1 MDHEN, CDR2 SYDVKM. CDR3: CASSLNGPGEKLFF. The CDR3 region has the DNA TGTGCCAGCAGTTTAAACGGCCCGGGTGAAAAACTGTTTTTT.

V usage is TRBV4-3 and J usage is TRBJ1-4, with D hard to call. CDR1 is LGHNA and CDR2 is YSLEER in the germline V gene. The CDR3 runs to 16 residues. The ends were cut back, 1 base at V and 3 bases at J, with 12 bases in the middle. The CDR3 bases are TGCGCCAGCAGCCAAGGCTATTTGGCCTCTAATGAAAAACTGTTTTTT. Residues: CASSQGYLASNEKLFF.

The sample holds many counts of this clonotype. The chain couples TRBV19 to TRBJ1-5, with no clear D. CDR1 LNHDA and CDR2 SQIVND come from the germline V gene (reference sequence). V shed 4 bases and J shed 5 bases, with 18 bases lying between them. This CDR3 region has 16 residues. CDR3 amino acids: CASSTRGGSLDQPQHF. CDR3 DNA: TGTGCCAGTAGTACCCGGGGAGGCTCTCTGGATCAGCCCCAGCATTTT.